Following are 22 T cell receptor beta chains from one sample sequenced in a study of beta chain features in type 1 diabetes. The entirety of the isolated RNA underwent reverse transcription, so expressed TCRB transcripts were sequenced. TCRdb keeps only in-frame clones here, not all; method: immunoSEQ multiplex PCR. The repertoire has hundreds of thousands of clones, roughly two thirds of them found once; the top ten carry 0.053%. What was sequenced was naive CD4+ T cells from blood. These receptors were obtained from a man under 40 in good health.

The chain carries TRBV9 and TRBJ2-1; tentative D call: TRBD2 (5 bases). The ends were cut back, 6 bases at V and 0 bases at J, with 10 bases in the middle. This CDR3 is built from 14 residues. The germline gives CDR1 SGDLS, CDR2 YYNGEE. The CDR3 spells CASNRGFSYNEQFF. The CDR3 DNA reads as TGTGCCAGCAACCGCGGGTTCTCCTACAATGAGCAGTTCTTC.

The chain recombines TRBV29-1 with TRBJ2-6; 7 bases map to TRBD1. CDR3 length: 15 amino acids. V was pared by 5 bases and J by 2 bases, with 6 bases of the junction left unmatched. CDR1 and CDR2 from the germline V gene are SQVTM and ANQGSEA. The CDR3, as DNA: TGCAGCGTTTCCAACAGGGGCGCTGGGGCCAACGTCCTGACTTTC. Protein product: CSVSNRGAGANVLTF.

The chain combines TRBV7-6 with TRBJ2-7; D perhaps matches TRBD1 (7 bases). The CDR3 runs to 14 residues. The V gene lost 7 bases and the J gene lost 7 bases, with 20 bases spanning the gap. Looked up from germline, CDR1 is SGHVS and CDR2 is FNYEAQ. CDR3 coding DNA: TGTGCCAGCACCCAGGCAGGGGGGCGGGGAGAGCAGTACTTC. Its translation: CASTQAGGRGEQYF.

The rearrangement uses TRBV7-8 and TRBJ1-5, with D possibly matching TRBD1 (6 bases). The V end was cut by 4 bases, the J end by 1 base, with 8 bases between. This CDR3 comprises 14 residues. Germline V CDR1 and CDR2: SGHVS, FQNEAQ. The CDR3 DNA follows: TGTGCCAGCAGCTCGGGACACAGCAATCAGCCCCAGCATTTT. Translated: CASSSGHSNQPQHF.

The J gene is TRBJ1-1, the V gene TRBV15; unclear D gene. The germline CDR1 and CDR2 sequences are LNHNV and YYDKDF (reference sequence). V dropped 5 bases and J dropped 7 bases, with 11 bases sitting between them. The CDR3 is made up of 12 amino acids. The CDR3 DNA sequence: TGTGCCACCAGCGCCCAAAGGGATGAAGCTTTCTTT. Its protein is CATSAQRDEAFF.

The table lists this clone with a few counts. The chain combines TRBV30 with TRBJ1-2, with D maybe TRBD1 (5 bases). The CDR3 sequence is 12 residues long. Germline V CDR1 and CDR2: GTSNPN, SVGIG (reference sequence). Trimming pared 2 bases from V and 4 bases from J, leaving 8 bases between. The CDR3 protein is CAWSPDIYGYTF. CDR3 DNA: TGTGCCTGGAGTCCGGACATCTATGGCTACACCTTC.

The V call is TRBV18, the J call TRBJ1-2; TRBD1 is a possible D gene (6 bases). Germline V lookup: CDR1 KGHSH, CDR2 LQKENI. V shed 3 bases and J shed 3 bases, with 11 bases lying between them. CDR3 length: 14 amino acids. This CDR3 reads CASSPSRTDYGYTF. As DNA, the CDR3 is TGTGCCAGCTCACCCTCCAGGACAGACTATGGCTACACCTTC.

The V and J genes are TRBV29-1 and TRBJ2-3; possible D gene TRBD1, 6 bases. The CDR3 covers 13 residues. Trimming removed 6 bases from V and 0 bases from J, with 10 bases in between. Germline CDR1 SQVTM, CDR2 ANQGSEA. The CDR3 sequence is CSVDRSSTDTQYF. The CDR3, as DNA: TGCAGCGTGGACAGATCTAGCACAGATACGCAGTATTTT.

The chain couples TRBV9 to TRBJ1-6; 9 bases fit TRBD1. The CDR3 is made up of 15 amino acids. In germline, CDR1 is SGDLS, CDR2 YYNGEE. Unmatched junction bases numbered 5, after V lost 3 bases and J lost 7 bases. CDR3 bases: TGTGCCAGCAGCGCCCGAGACAGGGGGAATTCACCCCTCCACTTT. Protein: CASSARDRGNSPLHF.

The chain recombines TRBV9 with TRBJ2-5; D possibly corresponds to TRBD1 (5 bases). Trimming removed 0 bases at V and 5 bases at J, with 14 bases between. Germline lookup yields CDR1 SGDLS and CDR2 YYNGEE. The CDR3 totals 15 residues. This chain's CDR3 is CASSVGQSGYETQYF. DNA for the CDR3: TGTGCCAGCAGCGTAGGACAGTCCGGCTATGAGACCCAGTACTTC. The complete variable domain, with remaining parts taken from reference TRBV9 and TRBJ2-5, reads DSGVTQTPKHLITATGQRVTLRCSPRSGDLSVYWYQQSLDQGLQFLIQYYNGEERAKGNILERFSAQQFPDLHSELNLSSLELGDSALYFCASSVGQSGYETQYFGPGTRLLVL.

The chain employs TRBV4-1 and TRBJ1-1, with D maybe TRBD1 (6 bases). Germline-derived CDR1 and CDR2 are MGHRA and YSYEKL. The ends were cut back, 3 bases at V and 3 bases at J, with 17 bases in the middle. The CDR3 loop spans 16 amino acids. The CDR3, as DNA: TGCGCCAGCAGCCAGGCATGGGCACAGGGTCACACTGAAGCTTTCTTT. Translating it yields CASSQAWAQGHTEAFF.

V gene TRBV9 combines with J gene TRBJ2-5, with D perhaps TRBD2 (5 bases). V was cut by 0 bases and J by 3 bases, with 12 bases left in between. Germline loops: CDR1 SGDLS, CDR2 YYNGEE. The CDR3 consists of 15 residues. The CDR3 loop reads CASSVDAAVKETQYF. CDR3 sequence (DNA): TGTGCCAGCAGCGTAGATGCAGCGGTGAAAGAGACCCAGTACTTC.

The J gene is TRBJ2-1, the V gene TRBV19; D is ambiguous. This CDR3 spans 16 amino acids. Germline V gives CDR1 LNHDA, CDR2 SQIVND (reference sequence). Between the trimmed V and J ends, which lost 3 bases and 0 bases, there was a span of 12 bases. The CDR3 DNA sequence: TGTGCCAGTAGTATGAGCCAGCCAGGCTCCTACAATGAGCAGTTCTTC. Residues: CASSMSQPGSYNEQFF.

The rearrangement joins TRBV12-2 to TRBJ1-6. TRBV12-2 is a pseudogene. This CDR3 comprises 15 residues. This CDR3 is CASRCPGLRNSPLHF. In DNA form, the CDR3 reads TGTGCAAGTCGCTGCCCGGGACTGCGTAATTCACCCCTCCACTTT.

This chain links TRBV9 with TRBJ1-2; no clear D. Trimming stripped 0 bases from V and 8 bases from J, with 11 bases between. Germline-derived CDR1 and CDR2 are SGDLS and YYNGEE. CDR3 length: 13 amino acids. DNA of the CDR3: TGTGCCAGCAGCGTAGAGCCAAGTTCGGGCTACACCTTC. It translates to CASSVEPSSGYTF.

This clone has only one observation. Here the CDR3 DNA reads TGCGCCAGCAGCCAAGTGGGGCGGACAGGGGCCAATGAGCAGTTCTTC. It translates to CASSQVGRTGANEQFF. This rearrangement joins TRBV4-1 to TRBJ2-1; 9 bases map to TRBD1. Unmatched junction bases numbered 7, after V lost 1 base and J lost 6 bases. The CDR3 sequence is 16 residues long. Germline values: CDR1 MGHRA, CDR2 YSYEKL.

The CDR3 coding sequence is TGTGCCTGGAGTGGTGCCGGGACAGGGCAGTACGAGCAGTACTTC. This codes for CAWSGAGTGQYEQYF. J is TRBJ2-7 and V is TRBV30, with 9 nucleotides matching TRBD1. The V and J ends lost 1 base and 4 bases, in that order; junction bases with no gene match: 8. CDR3 length: 15 residues. CDR1 is GTSNPN and CDR2 is SVGIG in the germline V gene (reference sequence).

This chain joins TRBV5-4 and TRBJ2-3; 9 positions agree with TRBD2. V lost 0 bases, J lost 1 base, and 0 bases stayed unmatched. The germline V gene encodes CDR1 SGHNT and CDR2 YYREEE (reference sequence). This CDR3 spans 15 amino acids. The CDR3 bases are TGTGCCAGCAGCTTGGGACTAGCGGGCACAGATACGCAGTATTTT. This translates into CASSLGLAGTDTQYF.

V gene TRBV4-2 combines with J gene TRBJ2-1; D is unclear. Germline V gene sequence: CDR1 LGHNA, CDR2 YNFKEQ. The CDR3 extends over 14 amino acids. The V end lost 0 bases, the J end lost 7 bases, and 10 bases lay between the germline ends. The CDR3 here is CASSQEWPHNEQFF. CDR3 nucleotides: TGTGCCAGCAGCCAAGAGTGGCCCCATAATGAGCAGTTCTTC.

V gene TRBV4-2 combines with J gene TRBJ2-3, with unresolved D. V lost 0 bases and J 2 bases, leaving 9 bases between the germline ends. This CDR3 comprises 15 residues. From germline, CDR1 is LGHNA and CDR2 YNFKEQ. This CDR3 reads CASSQDWRTTDTQYF. CDR3 DNA: TGTGCCAGCAGCCAAGATTGGCGGACCACAGATACGCAGTATTTT.

The chain links TRBV29-1 to TRBJ2-7, with a weak D call TRBD1 (5 bases). V was clipped by 3 bases and J by 7 bases, with 13 bases between them. The CDR3 is 12 residues long. Germline assignment: CDR1 SQVTM and CDR2 ANQGSEA. This chain's CDR3 is CSVDGFSGEQYF. In nucleotides, the CDR3 is TGCAGCGTTGATGGGTTCTCAGGGGAGCAGTACTTC.

The table lists this clone with a count of one. The chain employs TRBV7-2 and TRBJ2-7; D might be TRBD1 or TRBD2, each matching 5 bases. The CDR3 consists of 14 residues. Between the trimmed V and J ends, which lost 1 base and 2 bases, there was a span of 9 bases. CDR1 SGHTA and CDR2 FQGNSA come from the germline V gene. Here the CDR3 reads CASSLGPGPYEQYF. As DNA, the CDR3 is TGTGCCAGCAGCTTAGGTCCGGGACCCTACGAGCAGTACTTC.